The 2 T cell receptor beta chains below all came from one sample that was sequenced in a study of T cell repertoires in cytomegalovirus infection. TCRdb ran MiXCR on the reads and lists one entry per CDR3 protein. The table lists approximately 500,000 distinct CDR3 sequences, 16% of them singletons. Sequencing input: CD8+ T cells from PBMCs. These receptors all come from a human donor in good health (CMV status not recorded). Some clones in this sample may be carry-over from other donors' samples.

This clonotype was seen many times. Here the CDR3 DNA reads TGTGCCAGCAGTTACTCGTTAGAGCGGGGCGTTTACCAAGAGACCCAGTACTTC. Amino acid sequence: CASSYSLERGVYQETQYF. The chain uses TRBV6-2 or TRBV6-3 and TRBJ2-5, with 7 bases matching TRBD2. From germline, CDR1 is MNHEY and CDR2 SVGEGT. V gave up 0 bases and J gave up 0 bases; unmatched junction bases: 10. This CDR3 has 18 residues.

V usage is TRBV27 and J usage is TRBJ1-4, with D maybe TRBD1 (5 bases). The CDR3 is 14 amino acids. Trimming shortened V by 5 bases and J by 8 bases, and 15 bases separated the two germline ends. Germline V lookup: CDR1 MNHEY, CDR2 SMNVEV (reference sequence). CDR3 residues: CASSIRGVGEKLFF. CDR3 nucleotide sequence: TGTGCCAGCAGTATTCGGGGGGTTGGGGAAAAACTGTTTTTT.